This TCR beta chain is drawn from a study of cytomegalovirus exposure and HLA in healthy donors. Study-wide results and caveats: Researchers reportedly found TCR beta sequences accurately predicted most subjects' HLA-A and HLA-B alleles. The analysis excluded some indistinguishable V segments, including TRBV6-2 and TRBV6-3.

Amplification used 60 Vbeta primers and 13 Jbeta primers. Sequencing used immunoSEQ multiplex PCR; TCRdb keeps in-frame clones, though not all of them. The data contain 120,000 to 150,000 clones, 80% to 90% of them singletons. About this clone: What it binds is not known.

The trim removed 0 bases at V and 3 bases at J, leaving 4 bases unmatched. The CDR3 loop spans 17 amino acids. CDR1 LGHNT and CDR2 FRNRAP come from the germline V gene. V usage is TRBV12-5 and J usage is TRBJ2-1, with 11 bases fitting TRBD2. The sequence derives from a middle-aged woman in good health and CMV-seropositive. The sequenced sample was PBMCs. For the CDR3, the DNA is TGTGCTAGTGGTTTGGTACCACTAGCGGGGGTCTACAATGAGCAGTTCTTC. It specifies CASGLVPLAGVYNEQFF.